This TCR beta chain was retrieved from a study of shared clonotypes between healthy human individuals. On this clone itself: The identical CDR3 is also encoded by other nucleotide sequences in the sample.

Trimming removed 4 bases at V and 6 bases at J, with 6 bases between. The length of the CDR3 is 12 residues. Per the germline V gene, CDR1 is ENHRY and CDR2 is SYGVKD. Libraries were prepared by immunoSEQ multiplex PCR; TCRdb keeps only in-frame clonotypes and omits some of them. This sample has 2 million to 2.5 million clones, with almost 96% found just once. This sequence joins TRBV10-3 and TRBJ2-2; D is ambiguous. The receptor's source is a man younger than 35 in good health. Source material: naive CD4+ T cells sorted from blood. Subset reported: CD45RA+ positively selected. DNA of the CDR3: TGTGCCATCAGTGCCGGGTCCGGGGAGCTGTTTTTT. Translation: CAISAGSGELFF.